This passage covers 20 T cell receptor beta chains from one sample sequenced in a study of T cells in Graves' hyperthyroidism and ophthalmopathy. Researchers amplified the TCR beta CDR3 regions from RNA transcripts. The HTBI set primed first-round TCR CDR3 RT-PCR. A single record per CDR3 protein comes from TCRdb applying MiXCR to the multiplex PCR reads. The sample comprises about 610,000 distinct CDR3 sequences, around 46% of which are singletons, and about 8% rests with the top ten. Specimen: peripheral blood or thyroid tissue (not recorded which). These receptor sequences come from a woman aged 18-35 years with Graves' hyperthyroidism.

The V gene is TRBV7-2, the J gene TRBJ2-7; TRBD1 aligns across 10 bases. The trim removed 5 bases at V and 4 bases at J, leaving 17 bases unmatched. The CDR3 contains 18 residues. Germline CDR1 and CDR2: SGHTA and FQGNSA. For the CDR3, the DNA is TGTGCCAGCAGCCCCGGGACAGGGGCAATGGCGGGAGCGTACGAGCAGTACTTC. This translates into CASSPGTGAMAGAYEQYF.

This clonotype was counted a few times. The V call is TRBV4-2, the J call TRBJ2-7, with D perhaps TRBD2 (7 bases). CDR1 is LGHNA and CDR2 is YNFKEQ in the germline V gene. This CDR3 is 15 amino acids long. Trimming took off 1 base at V and 4 bases at J, with 14 bases between the two ends. The CDR3 spells CASSQGEGGGYEQYF. The CDR3 DNA reads as TGTGCCAGCAGCCAAGGGGAGGGAGGGGGGTACGAGCAGTACTTC.

This clonotype was seen repeatedly, ten times or more. This chain uses TRBV9 with TRBJ2-7, with 7 bases matching TRBD1. Germline-derived CDR1 and CDR2 are SGDLS and YYNGEE. CDR3 length: 15 residues. V shed 0 bases, J shed 2 bases, and the junction held 5 bases outside the gene matches. The CDR3 nucleotides read TGTGCCAGCAGCGTAGGACAGGGTGAAACCTACGAGCAGTACTTC. This translates into CASSVGQGETYEQYF.

This chain connects TRBV9 to TRBJ2-2; D remains ambiguous. V shed 0 bases and J shed 8 bases, with 8 bases lying between them. From germline, CDR1 is SGDLS and CDR2 YYNGEE. The CDR3 has 13 residues. The CDR3 nucleotides read TGTGCCAGCAGCGTAGTTGTCGAAGGGGAGCTGTTTTTT. This gives the protein CASSVVVEGELFF.

The chain carries TRBV20-1 and TRBJ2-7, with 16 bases identical to TRBD2. Germline CDR1 is DFQATT and CDR2 is SNEGSKA (reference sequence). Trimming took 2 bases from V and 4 from J; bases not matched to a gene: 5. This CDR3 contains 16 residues. This chain's CDR3 is CSARRGLAGGRYEQYF. CDR3 bases: TGCAGTGCTAGAAGGGGACTAGCGGGAGGGAGATACGAGCAGTACTTC.

The V call is TRBV10-3, the J call TRBJ1-2; possibly TRBD1 for D (5 bases). Germline V gene lookup returns CDR1 ENHRY and CDR2 SYGVKD. There are 16 residues in the CDR3. V lost 3 bases and J 4 bases, leaving 18 bases between the germline ends. CDR3 region: CAISDQWGTGGYGYTF. In DNA form, the CDR3 reads TGTGCCATCAGTGACCAGTGGGGTACAGGTGGCTATGGCTACACCTTC.

For this clonotype: One end of the junction fails to match germline, which may point to a read error. The CDR3 here is CAISFAGRETQYF. CDR3 nucleotides: TGTGCCATCAGTTTTGCGGGACGGGAGACCCAGTACTTC. J is TRBJ2-5 and V is TRBV12-3 or TRBV12-4, with D perhaps TRBD2 (6 bases). The CDR3 has 13 amino acids.

This clonotype was found a few times. V usage is TRBV6-5 and J usage is TRBJ2-7; TRBD2 might be the D (7 bases). CDR1 and CDR2 from the germline V gene are MNHEY and SVGAGI. The V and J ends lost 5 bases and 3 bases respectively, with 14 bases between them. This CDR3 contains 14 residues. The CDR3 coding sequence is TGTGCCAGCAGTGCGAGGGGGGGTCACTACGAGCAGTACTTC. Its protein product is CASSARGGHYEQYF.

The genes are TRBV10-2 and TRBJ2-3; no firm D call. CDR1 WSHSY and CDR2 SAAADI come from the germline V gene. CDR3 size: 11 residues. Trimming took 5 bases from V and 4 from J, leaving 4 bases between them. The CDR3 reads CASSTPDTQYF. The CDR3 DNA reads TGCGCCAGCAGTACTCCAGATACGCAGTATTTT.

This clonotype was counted many times. The rearrangement joins TRBV12-3 or TRBV12-4 to TRBJ2-5; D is possibly TRBD1 (6 bases). CDR3 length: 14 amino acids. V gave up 5 bases and J gave up 2 bases, with 12 bases separating them. The CDR3 sequence is CASSTGLGQETQYF. The CDR3, as DNA: TGTGCCAGCAGTACAGGGTTGGGGCAAGAGACCCAGTACTTC.

This clonotype was recorded many times. The V gene is TRBV9, the J gene TRBJ2-7, with 10 bases fitting TRBD1. The trim removed 2 bases at V and 7 bases at J, leaving 9 bases unmatched. Germline V gene sequence: CDR1 SGDLS, CDR2 YYNGEE. This CDR3 has 15 amino acids. The CDR3 bases are TGTGCCAGCAGCGTCGGACAGGGGGATTACGAGGAGCAGTACTTC. Translating it yields CASSVGQGDYEEQYF.

This clonotype was counted at least ten times. The V gene is TRBV19, the J gene TRBJ1-6; D unresolved. The CDR3 is 14 residues long. V lost 7 bases and J 7 bases, leaving 14 bases between the germline ends. Germline loops: CDR1 LNHDA, CDR2 SQIVND (reference sequence). CDR3 DNA sequence: TGTGCCAGTACCCGGACGGTGGGGAATTCACCCCTCCACTTT. Its translation is CASTRTVGNSPLHF.

The chain carries TRBV7-8 and TRBJ2-5, with TRBD1 matching 8 bases. Germline loops: CDR1 SGHVS, CDR2 FQNEAQ. V shed 1 base, J shed 5 bases, and the junction held 3 bases outside the gene matches. The CDR3 totals 14 residues. CDR3 amino acids: CASSLEGTGETQYF. CDR3 DNA sequence: TGTGCCAGCAGCTTAGAGGGGACAGGCGAGACCCAGTACTTC.

This chain joins TRBV2 and TRBJ1-3, with TRBD1 identical over 9 bases. The ends lost 6 bases at V and 5 bases at J; junction bases unmatched: 8. Germline CDR1 is SNHLY and CDR2 is FYNNEI. This CDR3 spans 15 amino acids. The CDR3 here is CASRDGQGTRNTIYF. The CDR3, as DNA: TGTGCCAGCAGGGACGGACAGGGGACTCGAAACACCATATATTTT. Variable domain in full (rest from reference TRBV2 and TRBJ1-3): EPEVTQTPSHQVTQMGQEVILRCVPISNHLYFYWYRQILGQKVEFLVSFYNNEISEKSEIFDDQFSVERPDGSNFTLKIRSTKLEDSAMYFCASRDGQGTRNTIYFGEGSWLTVV.

This rearrangement joins TRBV7-9 to TRBJ1-1, with no clear D. CDR1 and CDR2 (germline): SEHNR, FQNEAQ (reference sequence). The CDR3 is made up of 13 amino acids. V shed 1 base and J shed 6 bases, with 9 bases lying between them. Written as DNA, the CDR3 is TGTGCCAGCAGCTTAGGTGGGATCCCTGAAGCTTTCTTT. Its protein product is CASSLGGIPEAFF.

Turning to this clonotype: A far bigger clonotype differs at one base, so this is likely a read error. The rearrangement joins TRBV19 to TRBJ1-1; tentatively, D is TRBD1 (5 bases). Germline lookup yields CDR1 LNHDA and CDR2 SQIVND (reference sequence). The CDR3 totals 12 residues. V shed 8 bases and J shed 5 bases, with 12 bases lying between them. CDR3 region: CASCRGATEAFF. DNA of the CDR3: TGTGCCAGTTGTAGAGGGGCTACTGAAGCTTTCTTT.

In its sample, this clonotype was seen once. V gene TRBV7-3 combines with J gene TRBJ2-5; D unclear. This CDR3 has 15 amino acids. Germline values: CDR1 SGHTA, CDR2 FQGTGA. V dropped 1 base and J dropped 0 bases, with 9 bases sitting between them. The CDR3 region is CASSLKASNQETQYF. In DNA form, the CDR3 reads TGTGCCAGCAGCTTAAAGGCGAGCAACCAAGAGACCCAGTACTTC.

This sequence joins TRBV12-3 or TRBV12-4 and TRBJ1-1, with D possibly being TRBD1 (6 bases). This CDR3 region has 14 residues. Trimming took off 5 bases at V and 3 bases at J, with 13 bases between the two ends. CDR3 sequence: CASSPRRGHTEAFF. The CDR3 nucleotides read TGTGCCAGCAGTCCCCGCAGGGGACACACTGAAGCTTTCTTT.

The sample holds many counts of this clonotype. The CDR3 loop reads CSVPRGHGETQYF. The CDR3 nucleotides are TGCAGCGTCCCCAGGGGGCATGGAGAGACCCAGTACTTC. The chain joins TRBV29-1 to TRBJ2-5; 8 bases line up with TRBD1. The CDR3 extends over 13 amino acids. V shed 6 bases and J 4 bases; nucleotides not matched to a gene: 7. Germline V gene data show CDR1 as SQVTM and CDR2 as ANQGSEA.

The chain couples TRBV6-1 to TRBJ1-1, with D perhaps TRBD1 (5 bases). The CDR3 loop spans 15 amino acids. Trimming removed 3 bases from V and 4 bases from J, with 15 bases in between. The germline CDR1 and CDR2 sequences are MNHNS and SASEGT. The CDR3 region has the DNA TGTGCCAGCAGTGACTCTACGGGGGTGGGCACTGAAGCTTTCTTT. Residues: CASSDSTGVGTEAFF.